What follows are 32 T cell receptor beta chains derived from one specimen sequenced in a study of shared clonotypes between healthy human individuals. Assay used: immunoSEQ multiplex PCR; TCRdb lists only in-frame clones, some missing. The data show 2 million to 2.5 million clones, 85% to 95% seen once. Naivety among CD8 cells was defined by CD45RO negativity and positive CCR7 selection, thereby excluding terminally differentiated effector memory CD45RA+ cells. The specimen was naive CD8+ T cells sorted from blood. The receptors stem from a man aged 18 to 35 in good health.

This CDR3 reads CASSEVPDSRLNTEAFF. The CDR3 nucleotides read TGTGCCAGCAGTGAAGTTCCGGACAGCCGATTGAACACTGAAGCTTTCTTT. The genes are TRBV6-1 and TRBJ1-1; tentative D call: TRBD1 (6 bases). Trimming took 1 base from V and 0 from J, leaving 15 bases between them. Per germline, CDR1 MNHNS and CDR2 SASEGT. CDR3 length: 17 residues.

The chain combines TRBV27 with TRBJ1-2, with D possibly matching TRBD1 (5 bases). The germline V gene encodes CDR1 MNHEY and CDR2 SMNVEV (reference sequence). V was shortened by 5 bases and J by 1 base, with 23 bases between the two germline ends. The CDR3 extends over 18 amino acids. This chain's CDR3 is CASSRSIRDRSLNYGYTF. CDR3 coding DNA: TGTGCCAGCAGTCGCAGCATTAGGGACCGATCGCTTAACTATGGCTACACCTTC.

The V call is TRBV5-4, the J call TRBJ2-5; 8 nucleotides match TRBD2. This CDR3 comprises 16 residues. Unmatched junction bases numbered 10, after V lost 1 base and J lost 5 bases. Germline V gene sequence: CDR1 SGHNT, CDR2 YYREEE (reference sequence). CDR3 amino acids: CASSLSREGFGETQYF. For the CDR3, the DNA is TGTGCCAGCAGCTTGAGTCGGGAGGGCTTCGGGGAGACCCAGTACTTC.

The V gene is TRBV4-3, the J gene TRBJ1-4; TRBD1 matches 7 bases. The germline V gene encodes CDR1 LGHNA and CDR2 YSLEER. Trimming removed 1 base from V and 8 bases from J; junction bases left unmatched: 13. The CDR3 covers 17 residues. This chain's CDR3 is CASSQAATGAEGEKLFF. In nucleotides, the CDR3 is TGCGCCAGCAGCCAAGCGGCAACAGGGGCCGAGGGAGAAAAACTGTTTTTT.

V gene TRBV6-5 combines with J gene TRBJ2-2; possible D gene TRBD2, 6 bases. V lost 7 bases and J 4 bases, leaving 13 bases between the germline ends. CDR3 length equals 14 residues. Germline-derived CDR1 and CDR2 are MNHEY and SVGAGI. The CDR3, as DNA: TGTGCCAGCAATGTAGTGGAGGGCACCGGGGAGCTGTTTTTT. Its translation is CASNVVEGTGELFF.

The chain is built from TRBV29-1 and TRBJ2-7, with 7 bases identical to TRBD2. Per germline, CDR1 SQVTM and CDR2 ANQGSEA. The CDR3 is made up of 13 amino acids. V lost 3 bases and J lost 3; bases outside the gene matches: 5. The chain's CDR3 is CSVDGGVNYEQYF. The CDR3 DNA is TGCAGCGTTGATGGGGGGGTAAACTACGAGCAGTACTTC.

This sequence joins TRBV5-4 and TRBJ2-3, with 12 nucleotides matching TRBD2. The CDR3 is 19 amino acids. J lost 3 bases, V lost 1 base, and 12 bases had no gene match. The V gene's germline CDR1 is SGHNT and CDR2 YYREEE (reference sequence). The CDR3 sequence: CASSLRLAGGLRYTDTQYF. CDR3 bases: TGTGCCAGCAGCTTGCGGCTAGCGGGGGGGCTGCGGTATACAGATACGCAGTATTTT.

The J gene is TRBJ2-1, the V gene TRBV19; 7 positions agree with TRBD2. The V gene's germline CDR1 is LNHDA and CDR2 SQIVND (reference sequence). After removal of 1 base from V and 15 bases from J, the junction contained 15 bases not matched to a gene. This CDR3 has 15 residues. CDR3: CASSIGGRASDGLFF. Written as DNA, the CDR3 is TGTGCCAGTAGTATAGGGGGGAGGGCCTCTGACGGATTGTTCTTC.

This chain joins TRBV27 and TRBJ1-5; D is perhaps TRBD1 (5 bases). Germline CDR1 MNHEY, CDR2 SMNVEV (reference sequence). The CDR3 runs 15 residues. The germline V and J ends were trimmed by 11 bases and 6 bases, with 23 bases remaining between them. CDR3 amino acids: CASGPGILGGQPQHF. The CDR3 DNA reads TGTGCCTCAGGGCCAGGTATACTCGGGGGTCAGCCCCAGCATTTT.

Of note for this clone: The same CDR3 is also encoded by other DNA sequences in this sample. The chain uses TRBV4-1 and TRBJ2-7; weak D call: TRBD2 (6 bases). Germline CDR1 is MGHRA and CDR2 is YSYEKL. V lost 4 bases and J lost 1, with 11 bases in between. The CDR3 extends over 14 amino acids. CDR3 region: CASSPRDSSYEQYF. The CDR3 DNA is TGCGCCAGCAGCCCCCGGGACTCTTCCTACGAGCAGTACTTC.

This chain uses TRBV4-1 with TRBJ1-1, with D possibly matching TRBD1 (5 bases). CDR1 is MGHRA and CDR2 is YSYEKL in the germline V gene. Trimming cost V 3 bases and J 4 bases, with 9 bases left between them. The CDR3 spans 13 residues. The CDR3 is CASSHSGTTEAFF. The CDR3 coding sequence is TGCGCCAGCAGCCACAGCGGGACCACTGAAGCTTTCTTT.

The rearrangement joins TRBV27 to TRBJ1-4; the D is unclear. Germline loops: CDR1 MNHEY, CDR2 SMNVEV (reference sequence). The V and J ends lost 6 bases and 5 bases respectively, with 10 bases between them. This CDR3 has 13 residues. CDR3 in DNA: TGTGCCAGCAGGTCCCTGGGCAATGAAAAACTGTTTTTT. Encoded protein: CASRSLGNEKLFF.

This chain uses TRBV5-5 with TRBJ2-3; the match to TRBD1 covers 11 bases. Trimming cost V 3 bases and J 2 bases; bases outside gene matches: 8. Looked up from germline, CDR1 is SGHKS and CDR2 is YYEKEE (reference sequence). CDR3 length equals 17 residues. CDR3 protein: CASSWPGTGGDTDTQYF. CDR3 DNA sequence: TGTGCCAGCAGCTGGCCGGGGACAGGGGGTGACACAGATACGCAGTATTTT.

This clone was observed once. The rearrangement uses TRBV6-5 and TRBJ1-1; 7 nucleotides align to TRBD1. The CDR3 spans 12 residues. The germline gives CDR1 MNHEY, CDR2 SVGAGI. The ends lost 6 bases at V and 8 bases at J; junction bases unmatched: 6. The CDR3 region is CASSQGEGEAFF. CDR3 DNA sequence: TGTGCCAGCAGCCAGGGGGAAGGGGAAGCTTTCTTT.

Regarding this clone: An end of the junction does not agree with germline; a read error may underlie this. The J gene is TRBJ1-4, the V gene TRBV12-5, with unresolved D. Per germline, CDR1 LGHNT and CDR2 FRNRAP. The CDR3 consists of 12 residues. CDR3 DNA sequence: TGTGCTAGTGGATTGGGGAATGAAAAACTGTTTTTT. This sequence encodes CASGLGNEKLFF.

The DNA of the CDR3 is TGTGCCAGCAGCGGCACCGGGACACCGGGACATCGTGGAAACACCATATATTTT. Amino acid sequence: CASSGTGTPGHRGNTIYF. The chain has TRBV7-9 and TRBJ1-3, with a weak D call TRBD1 (6 bases). CDR1 and CDR2 from the germline V gene are SEHNR and FQNEAQ (reference sequence). There are 18 residues in the CDR3. Trimming removed 5 bases at V and 3 bases at J, with 23 bases between.

The chain carries TRBV6-5 and TRBJ1-4; maybe TRBD1 (5 bases). V lost 6 bases and J lost 8, with 13 bases in between. From germline, CDR1 is MNHEY and CDR2 SVGAGI. The CDR3 loop spans 13 amino acids. CDR3 in amino acids: CASSPTGGEKLFF. The CDR3 coding sequence is TGTGCCAGCAGCCCGACGGGGGGAGAAAAACTGTTTTTT.

This chain connects TRBV7-9 to TRBJ2-7, with a tentative D call TRBD1 (6 bases). This CDR3 is 12 amino acids long. In germline, CDR1 is SEHNR, CDR2 FQNEAQ (reference sequence). V dropped 5 bases and J dropped 7 bases, with 12 bases sitting between them. Here the CDR3 reads CASSQQGWEQYF. DNA for the CDR3: TGTGCCAGCAGCCAACAGGGTTGGGAGCAGTACTTC.

DNA for the CDR3: TGCGCCAGCAGCCAAGGACTACAAGAGACCCAGTACTTC. Its translation is CASSQGLQETQYF. The chain links TRBV4-1 to TRBJ2-5; tentatively, D is TRBD2 (5 bases). This CDR3 is built from 13 residues. CDR1 is MGHRA, CDR2 YSYEKL, per germline. V lost 1 base and J 2 bases, leaving 5 bases between the germline ends.

V usage is TRBV4-3 and J usage is TRBJ2-1, with 9 bases fitting TRBD2. The CDR3 has 15 amino acids. The V gene end was trimmed by 0 bases and the J gene end by 7 bases; junction bases not matched to a gene: 4. Germline V lookup: CDR1 LGHNA, CDR2 YSLEER. For the CDR3, the DNA is TGCGCCAGCAGCCAAGATGAACTAGCGGGTAATGAGCAGTTCTTC. This sequence encodes CASSQDELAGNEQFF.

J is TRBJ1-1 and V is TRBV6-5; possible D gene TRBD1, 6 bases. In germline, CDR1 is MNHEY, CDR2 SVGAGI. CDR3 size: 16 residues. Trimming took 4 bases from V and 0 from J, leaving 15 bases between them. The CDR3 region has the DNA TGTGCCAGCAGTTTGGGGGGGCGATTACTGAACACTGAAGCTTTCTTT. Protein sequence: CASSLGGRLLNTEAFF.

The rearrangement uses TRBV15 and TRBJ2-3; D is tentatively TRBD1 or TRBD2 (6 bases each). There are 16 residues in the CDR3. The germline V gene encodes CDR1 LNHNV and CDR2 YYDKDF (reference sequence). V lost 0 bases and J 2 bases, leaving 12 bases between the germline ends. CDR3 amino acids: CATSRDRGALTDTQYF. The CDR3 DNA sequence: TGTGCCACCAGCAGAGATAGGGGGGCCCTCACAGATACGCAGTATTTT.

This chain links TRBV9 with TRBJ2-1; D possibly corresponds to TRBD2 (5 bases). V lost 1 base and J lost 6, with 14 bases in between. The germline gives CDR1 SGDLS, CDR2 YYNGEE. This CDR3 is built from 15 residues. The CDR3 loop reads CASSVKGGSSNEQFF. The CDR3 nucleotides are TGTGCCAGCAGCGTAAAAGGCGGGTCTAGCAATGAGCAGTTCTTC.

V usage is TRBV4-3 and J usage is TRBJ2-7, with D possibly being TRBD2 (5 bases). V was clipped by 0 bases and J by 4 bases, with 16 bases between them. From germline, CDR1 is LGHNA and CDR2 YSLEER. This CDR3 contains 16 residues. CDR3 in amino acids: CASSQDWEHGIYEQYF. The DNA for the CDR3 is TGCGCCAGCAGCCAAGATTGGGAACACGGGATATACGAGCAGTACTTC.

The J gene is TRBJ1-2, the V gene TRBV19; the match to TRBD1 covers 7 bases. V was clipped by 8 bases and J by 6 bases; unmatched bases: 15. Germline CDR1 and CDR2: LNHDA and SQIVND (reference sequence). The CDR3 sequence is 15 residues long. For the CDR3, the DNA is TGTGCCAGTTCAAACCGCCCACAGGGGCAGCATGGCTACACCTTC. As protein: CASSNRPQGQHGYTF.

CDR3 loop: CASSTNPFSYEQYF. As DNA, the CDR3 is TGTGCCAGCAGCACCAATCCCTTCTCCTACGAGCAGTACTTC. This chain joins TRBV27 and TRBJ2-7; no firm D call. Germline V lookup: CDR1 MNHEY, CDR2 SMNVEV (reference sequence). V lost 6 bases and J lost 0, with 12 bases in between. CDR3 size: 14 residues.

The gene calls are TRBV4-3 and TRBJ2-7; maybe TRBD2 (5 bases). The CDR3 covers 14 residues. V was pared by 2 bases and J by 3 bases, with 11 bases between. Germline CDR1 LGHNA, CDR2 YSLEER. In DNA, the CDR3 is TGCGCCAGCAGCCAATCCCCCGGGGACTACGAGCAGTACTTC. Protein product: CASSQSPGDYEQYF.

The gene calls are TRBV7-6 and TRBJ2-7; 7 positions agree with TRBD2. The CDR3 extends over 16 amino acids. From germline, CDR1 is SGHVS and CDR2 FNYEAQ. V lost 5 bases and J lost 1; bases outside the gene matches: 11. The CDR3 spells CASSPGGGRGSYEQYF. CDR3 sequence (DNA): TGTGCCAGCAGCCCCGGGGGAGGGCGAGGATCCTACGAGCAGTACTTC.

This sequence joins TRBV7-2 and TRBJ2-2; 10 bases map to TRBD2. CDR1 is SGHTA, CDR2 FQGNSA, per germline. Trimming took 2 bases from V and 6 from J; bases not matched to a gene: 3. This CDR3 is 15 amino acids long. In DNA form, the CDR3 reads TGTGCCAGCAGCTTAAGCGGGGGGGCGGCCGGGGAGCTGTTTTTT. Its protein product is CASSLSGGAAGELFF.

The rearrangement links TRBV29-1 to TRBJ2-2; possible D gene TRBD2, 6 bases. CDR1 and CDR2 from the germline V gene are SQVTM and ANQGSEA. V was trimmed by 1 base and J by 5 bases, leaving 11 bases between them. The CDR3 has 14 amino acids. The CDR3 DNA follows: TGCAGCGTTGAAGGGCGGGGCATGACCGGGGAGCTGTTTTTT. Translation gives CSVEGRGMTGELFF.

V and J are TRBV29-1 and TRBJ2-1, with 8 bases identical to TRBD1. Germline CDR1 SQVTM, CDR2 ANQGSEA. This CDR3 has 14 residues. V lost 6 bases to trimming and J lost 9 bases; unmatched junction nucleotides: 13. CDR3 sequence reads: CSVETGAERAEQFF. CDR3 coding DNA: TGCAGCGTGGAGACAGGGGCCGAACGGGCTGAGCAGTTCTTC.

This sequence joins TRBV7-9 and TRBJ2-2; D not resolved. CDR1 is SEHNR, CDR2 FQNEAQ, per germline (reference sequence). The CDR3 contains 14 residues. V dropped 5 bases and J dropped 2 bases, with 9 bases sitting between them. CDR3 sequence (DNA): TGTGCCAGCAGCCCAATGCAAAACACCGGGGAGCTGTTTTTT. Protein product: CASSPMQNTGELFF.